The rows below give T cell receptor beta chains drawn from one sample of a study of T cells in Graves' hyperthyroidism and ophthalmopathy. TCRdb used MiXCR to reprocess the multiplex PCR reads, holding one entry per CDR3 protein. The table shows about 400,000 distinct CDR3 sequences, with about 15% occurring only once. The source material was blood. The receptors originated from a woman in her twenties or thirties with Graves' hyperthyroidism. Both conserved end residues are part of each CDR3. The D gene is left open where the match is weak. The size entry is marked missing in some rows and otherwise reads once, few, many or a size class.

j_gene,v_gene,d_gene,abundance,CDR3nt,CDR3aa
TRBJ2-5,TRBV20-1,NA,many,TGCAGTGTTGTCGGGGCGACCCAGTACTTC,CSVVGATQYF
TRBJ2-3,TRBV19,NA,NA,TGTGCCAGTAGTATCGGGCCCAGTGCAGTCCGCACAGATACGCAGTATTTT,CASSIGPSAVRTDTQYF
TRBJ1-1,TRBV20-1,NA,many,TGCAGTGCTGATCCGGGACTAGTCCGCACTGAAGCTTTCTTT,CSADPGLVRTEAFF
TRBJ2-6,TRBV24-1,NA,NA,TGTGCCACCGGGAGAACTGGGGCCAACGTCCTGACTTTC,CATGRTGANVLTF
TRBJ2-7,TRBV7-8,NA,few,TGTGCCAGCAGCTTAGGGCGGGACCCAAGCTCCTACGAGCAGTACTTC,CASSLGRDPSSYEQYF
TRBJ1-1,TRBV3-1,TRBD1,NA,TGTGCCAGCAGCCAAGAAGGGGGCAGGGCCACTGAAGCTTTCTTT,CASSQEGGRATEAFF
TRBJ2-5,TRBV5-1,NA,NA,TGCGCCAGCAGCTTGGTAACACTACAAGAGACCCAGTACTTC,CASSLVTLQETQYF
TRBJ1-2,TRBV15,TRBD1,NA,TGTGCCACCAGCAGGGGGACAGGGGAGAACTATGGCTACACCTTC,CATSRGTGENYGYTF
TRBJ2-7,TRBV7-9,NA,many,TGTGCCAGCAGCTTAGCCCCAGAGAGCTCCTACGAGCAGTACTTC,CASSLAPESSYEQYF
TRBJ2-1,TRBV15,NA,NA,TGTGCCACCAGCAGAAGGAGTGGGTCCTACAATGAGCAGTTCTTC,CATSRRSGSYNEQFF
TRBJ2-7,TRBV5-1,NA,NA,TGCGCCAGCAGCTTGGCACCTGACAGAGACTACTACGAGCAGTACTTC,CASSLAPDRDYYEQYF
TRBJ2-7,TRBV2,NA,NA,TGTGCCAGCGAGGGTGACTCATCCTACGAGCAGTACTTC,CASEGDSSYEQYF
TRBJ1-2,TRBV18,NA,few,TGTGCCAGCTCACCACTGGAGGGCGCGAGTGGCTACACCTTC,CASSPLEGASGYTF
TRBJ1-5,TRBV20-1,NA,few,TGCAGTGCCAAGGGGGGGTTCGATCAGCCCCAGCATTTT,CSAKGGFDQPQHF
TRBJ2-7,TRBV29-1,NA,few,TGCAGCGTTGAGGTGCGGAACTACGAGCAGTACTTC,CSVEVRNYEQYF
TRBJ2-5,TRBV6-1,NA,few,TGTGCCAGCAGGTTGAGAGAAGAGACCCAGTACTTC,CASRLREETQYF
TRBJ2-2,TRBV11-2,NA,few,TGTGCCAGCAGCTTAGATCGGGAGAACACCGGGGAGCTGTTTTTT,CASSLDRENTGELFF
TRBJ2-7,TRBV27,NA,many,TGTGCCAGCAGTGGGGGCGGGAGTTCCTACGAGCAGTACTTC,CASSGGGSSYEQYF
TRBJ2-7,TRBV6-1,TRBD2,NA,TGTGCCAGCACTGAAACCAGGACTAGCTCAAACCTCAACGAGCAGTACTTC,CASTETRTSSNLNEQYF
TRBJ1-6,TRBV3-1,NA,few,TGTGCCAGCAGAGGCAGCGATAGTTATAATTCACCCCTCCACTTT,CASRGSDSYNSPLHF